This T cell receptor (beta chain) was sequenced during a study of blood T cell repertoires in COVID-19. The method was immunoSEQ multiplex PCR; TCRdb's version includes in-frame clones alone and lacks a portion of them. The top ten clones hold approximately 8.9% of a sample with about 140,000 clones, roughly 84% of them seen once. This CDR3 is 16 amino acids long. Germline loops: CDR1 SNHLY, CDR2 FYNNEI. The V end lost 3 bases, the J end lost 8 bases, and 22 bases lay between the germline ends. In its sample, this clone was seen once. The genes are TRBV2 and TRBJ1-2; possibly TRBD1 for D (5 bases). The clonotype was recovered from a man between 25 and 39 years old with COVID-19, enrolled during active disease. Sequencing was done on a sample of peripheral blood. The CDR3 nucleotides are TGTGCCAGCAGTGAGGAGAAGGGGCGGTTGTTGGGAGGCTACACCTTC. Protein product: CASSEEKGRLLGGYTF.